These T cell receptor beta chains were read from a single sample in a study of cytomegalovirus exposure and HLA in healthy donors. The repertoire was sequenced with immunoSEQ multiplex PCR; TCRdb's copy has only in-frame clones and lacks some. Of tens of thousands of clones listed, about three fifths are singletons. The material sequenced was PBMCs. These receptors were collected from a man aged 45-65 years in good health and CMV-seropositive. The CDR3 runs from the conserved cysteine through the conserved F or W. Each record gives: D gene, J gene, V gene, clone size, CDR3 DNA, CDR3 protein. The D gene is left open where the match is weak. The size entry is marked missing in some rows and otherwise reads once, few, many or a size class.

TRBD1 TRBJ1-1 TRBV27 NA TGTGCCAGCAGTTCGTTCGGGACAGGGGAAACTGAAGCTTTCTTT CASSSFGTGETEAFF
TRBD2 TRBJ2-7 TRBV5-1 NA TGCGCCAGCAGCTCCTGGACTAGCGGGGACATCTACGAGCAGTACTTC CASSSWTSGDIYEQYF
NA TRBJ2-7 TRBV25-1 few TGTGCCAGCAGTGAATTGGACAGAGACTACGAGCAGTACTTC CASSELDRDYEQYF
NA TRBJ2-6 TRBV29-1 NA TGCAGCGTTGAGGGGGGCTCTGGGGCCAACGTCCTGACTTTC CSVEGGSGANVLTF
NA TRBJ2-2 TRBV29-1 NA TGCAGCGTTGGTACCAGCGGGACAACGGGGGTCGGGGAGCTGTTTTTT CSVGTSGTTGVGELFF
NA TRBJ2-5 TRBV5-6 few TGTGCCAGCAGCTCTGACTCCCGGGAGACCCAGTACTTC CASSSDSRETQYF
NA TRBJ1-4 TRBV28 few TGTGCCAGCAGTTCCCCGGGAGAACTGTTTTTT CASSSPGELFF
TRBD1 TRBJ1-2 TRBV29-1 NA TGCAGCGTTGAAGAGGGGACAGGCGGGGGTTATGGCTACACCTTC CSVEEGTGGGYGYTF
NA TRBJ2-2 TRBV5-7 few TGTGCCAGCAGCTTGCTTGGGAGGGGGTTGGTCGGGGAGCTGTTTTTT CASSLLGRGLVGELFF
TRBD2 TRBJ2-5 TRBV2 NA TGTGCCAGCAGTGACAGCGGGGGGAGGGAGACCCAGTACTTC CASSDSGGRETQYF
NA TRBJ2-7 TRBV5-1 NA TGCGCCAGCAGCTTGACAGGGACCCCCTACGAGCAGTACTTC CASSLTGTPYEQYF
TRBD1 TRBJ1-5 TRBV10-3 NA TGTGCCATCAGCGGGACAGGGGACAATCAGCCCCAGCATTTT CAISGTGDNQPQHF
NA TRBJ2-7 TRBV6-5 once TGTGCCAGCAGGGGGGACATCACCTACGAGCAGTACTTC CASRGDITYEQYF
TRBD1 TRBJ2-1 TRBV14 NA TGTGCCAGCAGCCAAGTTAACAGGGGGGATGAGCAGTTCTTC CASSQVNRGDEQFF
NA TRBJ1-2 TRBV28 NA TGTGCCAGCAGAACCCCTGTGGGGGCATATGGCTACACCTTC CASRTPVGAYGYTF
NA TRBJ2-7 TRBV5-1 NA TGCGCCAGCAGCTTGGCTTCTGGAGGGGGCTTGTACGAGCAGTACTTC CASSLASGGGLYEQYF
NA TRBJ2-7 TRBV29-1 NA TGCAGCGCCCAGGGCGGAGTCTCCTACGAGCAGTACTTC CSAQGGVSYEQYF
TRBD2 TRBJ2-7 TRBV6-4 NA TGTGCCAGCCCCAAGCGGGGGGATCTCTACGAGCAGTACTTC CASPKRGDLYEQYF